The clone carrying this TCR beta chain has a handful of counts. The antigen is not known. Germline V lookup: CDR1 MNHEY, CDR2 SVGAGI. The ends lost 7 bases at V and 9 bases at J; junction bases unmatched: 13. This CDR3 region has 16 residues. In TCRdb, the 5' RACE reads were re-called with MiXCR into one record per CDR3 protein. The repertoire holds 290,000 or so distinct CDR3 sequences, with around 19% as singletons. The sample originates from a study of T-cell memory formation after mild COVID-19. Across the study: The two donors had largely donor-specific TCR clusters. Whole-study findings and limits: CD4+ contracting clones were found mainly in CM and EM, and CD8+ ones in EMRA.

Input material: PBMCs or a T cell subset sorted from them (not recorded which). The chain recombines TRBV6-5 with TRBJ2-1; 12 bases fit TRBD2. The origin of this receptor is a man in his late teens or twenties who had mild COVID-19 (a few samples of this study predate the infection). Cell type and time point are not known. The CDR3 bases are TGTGCCAGCACCGACCTAGCGGGGGGGCTTATTGGTGAGCAGTTCTTC. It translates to CASTDLAGGLIGEQFF.